This entry concerns a single TCR beta chain. As to time point: approximately 12 months of natalizumab therapy. Data came from immunoSEQ multiplex PCR; TCRdb stores just in-frame clones and leaves some out. The table has around 25,000 clones, around 93% seen once; the top ten hold about 2.3%. This specimen comes from a study of multiple sclerosis patients with progressive multifocal leukoencephalopathy. Trimming took off 2 bases at V and 0 bases at J, with 14 bases between the two ends. Germline assignment: CDR1 MNHEY and CDR2 SMNVEV (reference sequence). The CDR3 is 17 amino acids. Source: PBMCs, taken from a patient treated with natalizumab. The chain joins TRBV27 to TRBJ1-5; weak D call: TRBD1 (5 bases). The receptor was derived from a man aged 30 to 45 with multiple sclerosis. DNA for the CDR3: TGTGCCAGCAGTTTACGTGGGGGGATGTATAGCAATCAGCCCCAGCATTTT. The encoded protein is CASSLRGGMYSNQPQHF.